This T cell receptor beta chain was sequenced during a study of tumor-infiltrating lymphocytes in primary liver carcinoma (dated by TCRdb to 2016 to 2017). At the level of the whole study: Of the five patients (three men and two women, aged 30 to 69 years), four had hepatocellular carcinoma and one had combined HCC and intrahepatic cholangiocarcinoma. The five patients had tumors staged T1-T3 N0M0, with maximum diameters ranging from about 4 to 11 cm. Samples yielded roughly 3.65 to 7.5 million productive TCRbeta reads; read depth did not differ significantly between tissue types. The study combined TCRbeta repertoire sequencing, expression microarrays and whole-exome sequencing across five regions of each liver tumor, with adjacent normal tissue and blood. TCRbeta repertoire sequencing covered about 35 specimens from 5 patients: 25 or so tumor regions, 5 adjacent noncancerous liver tissues and 5 peripheral blood samples. Agilent mRNA microarray profiling was performed on the roughly 25 tumor region samples to relate TCRbeta repertoire diversity to the local molecular phenotype. Technical replicate repertoires showed high reproducibility, with mean shared-clone rates near 0.89 and correlation coefficients above 0.98. The paper's findings and limits, for the study overall: Repertoire overlap was higher between tumor regions (mean around 36%) than tumor-adjacent (17%) or tumor-blood (14%) pairs, consistent with antigen-driven expansion. Because only the TCR beta chain was sequenced and unpaired alpha chains were not captured, true repertoire diversity is likely underestimated. Compared with blood, tumors had a significantly larger share of the repertoire taken up by the top 250 clones (p = 0.039). Because the samples were bulk and unsorted, CD4+ and CD8+ T cell repertoires could not be compared. Just about 7.5-25% of top clones turned up in all five regions of a tumor, which suggests spatial heterogeneity among tumor-infiltrating T cells. With just a handful of patients in the study, the authors point out that the findings should be validated in a larger study.

This clonotype appeared a single time. Its antigen is still unknown. This may arise from a read error, as a much more abundant clone is one base away. Likely a read error: the CDR3 ends without its conserved phenylalanine or tryptophan. V is cut back by 0 bases and J by 9 bases, with 5 bases in the junction unmatched. Reading the germline V gene (reference sequence) gives CDR1 SEHNR and CDR2 FQNEAQ. The CDR3 sequence runs 15 residues, both termini included. Left in the record is the CDR3 DNA by itself, 45 bases read in frame from the first base. TCRbeta-specific cDNA was reverse-transcribed from approximately 0.5 ug total RNA using a constant-region primer and ProtoScript II reverse transcriptase. The TCRbeta libraries were prepared through three rounds of nested multiplex PCR following a slightly modified ARM-PCR procedure. Multiplex TRBV1-TRBV30 forward primers and a Cbeta reverse primer were used in the first two PCR rounds, each of which was run for around 10 cycles. Sample barcodes and Illumina adapters were added in a final 25-cycle PCR using Deep VentR polymerase. Before sequencing, amplicons of 200-500 bp were gel-purified using a QIAquick gel extraction kit. The TCRbeta amplicons were sequenced with 250-bp paired-end reads on an Illumina HiSeq 2500. The authors processed their data as follows. Quality trimming of reads was performed with Trimmomatic v0.33, and paired reads were merged with FLASH v1.2.11 so that full CDR3 sequences could be recovered. V, D and J germline segments were assigned to the rearranged TCRbeta sequences by MiGEC v1.2.1b. Clonotype statistics and Shannon-Wiener diversity indices were computed with VDJtools v1.0.0. Except for diversity analysis, only each sample's 250 most abundant clonotypes were used in subsequent analyses to reduce sampling bias. TCRdb itself trimmed the public reads at Q25 with fastp, ran MiXCR and retained productive beta chains. Rows with one shared CDR3 protein collapse into an entry with the most common genes and DNA. V and J calls and clone size were set by TCRdb, not the authors. This sample is represented by 84,000 or so distinct CDR3 sequences; roughly 72% of them were singletons. The biggest ten clones account for roughly a fifth of the sample.

Total RNA and DNA were co-extracted without cell sorting from approximately 20-30 mg of bulk tissue using the AllPrep DNA/RNA mini kit. Surgical resection was performed in China between November 2015 and 2016 on about five patients with histopathologically diagnosed primary liver carcinoma. At the time of sampling, the patients had chronic HBV infection and had not received any treatment. Five spatially separated regions were sampled per tumor: superior, inferior, left-lateral and right-lateral poles, plus the tumor centre. More than 80% viable tumor cells were found by histology in every tumor sample. Pieces of fresh tumor and adjacent tissue were cut in half, with one half kept in RNAlater at -80 degrees C and the other half sent for histology.

This clonotype was obtained from a man aged 35 to 55 with primary liver carcinoma and hepatitis B virus infection. The specimen was liver tumor tissue from sampling region 1. The cell subset or site tag for this specimen amounts to: tumor region T1, superior pole. The V and J segments used are TRBV7-9 and TRBJ1-6; 7 bases in between match TRBD1. The CDR3 loop reads CASSLAGTALSPLHS. The bases read TGTGCCAGCAGCTTAGCGGGGACAGCCCTTTCACCCCTCCACTCT.